This TCR beta chain was captured by sequencing in a study of control samples from healthy donors and cancer patients (dated by TCRdb to about 2020). The library relied on the immunoSEQ multiplex PCR assay. TCRdb provides this immuneACCESS table in a form limited to in-frame rearrangements. Some clones are lacking; in checked studies, under half of them reflect an unresolved V gene, and why the rest are absent is not known. Present in this sample are under 85,000 clones, 85% to 95% of which were seen just once. Clones ranked in the top ten supply roughly 6.2% of the sample. Notes on this clone: The antigen it recognizes is unknown. There are no base qualities to consult, and no much larger clone falls within one base.

From the cysteine through the phenylalanine, the CDR3 covers 16 amino acids. Only the CDR3 portion is preserved as DNA: 48 bases, with reading frame beginning at the first base. From the germline V gene, CDR1 is MNHEY and CDR2 is SVGEGT. Compared with germline, V lacks 6 bases and J lacks 2 bases; bases without a gene match: 12. This receptor was taken from a woman between 40 and 50 years old in good health. The sequence links TRBV6-2 or TRBV6-3 to TRBJ2-5; 7 middle bases align to TRBD1. The sample taken for sequencing was blood. The encoded CDR3 is CASSGRQDRWQETQYF. The sequenced DNA is TGTGCCAGCAGCGGCCGACAGGACAGGTGGCAAGAGACCCAGTACTTC.